This TCR beta chain was documented in a study of CD8 T cells in ankylosing spondylitis. The study's findings and limits: Significant enrichment of disease-linked clones was reportedly seen in matched ankylosing spondylitis synovial fluid.

The CDR3 has 13 residues. The trim removed 1 base at V and 8 bases at J, leaving 4 bases unmatched. In making TCR beta libraries, quantitative 5'-RACE with molecular barcodes was used. TCRdb redid the calling of the 5' RACE reads with MiXCR, one entry per CDR3 protein. The sample contains about 360,000 distinct CDR3 sequences, more than 20% of which appear only once. Notes on this clonotype: Antigen: not known.

This chain links TRBV12-3 or TRBV12-4 with TRBJ1-2, with 7 positions matching TRBD1. The sequencing sample was made of blood, either unsorted or a sorted T cell fraction (not recorded which). The clonotype was recovered from a male donor with ankylosing spondylitis or in good health (not recorded which). DNA for the CDR3: TGTGCCAGCAGTTTAGGGGCAGGGGGAGGCTACACCTTC. Its translation is CASSLGAGGGYTF.